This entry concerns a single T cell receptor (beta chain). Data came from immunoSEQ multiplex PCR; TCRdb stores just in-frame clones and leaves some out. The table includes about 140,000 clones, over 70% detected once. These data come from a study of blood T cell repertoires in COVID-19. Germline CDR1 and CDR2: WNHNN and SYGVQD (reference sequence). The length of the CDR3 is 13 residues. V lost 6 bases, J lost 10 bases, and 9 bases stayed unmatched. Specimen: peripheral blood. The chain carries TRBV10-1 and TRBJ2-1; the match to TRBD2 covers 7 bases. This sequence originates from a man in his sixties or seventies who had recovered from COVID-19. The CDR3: CASRAGPQREQFF. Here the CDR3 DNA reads TGCGCCAGCAGAGCGGGACCCCAACGGGAGCAGTTCTTC.